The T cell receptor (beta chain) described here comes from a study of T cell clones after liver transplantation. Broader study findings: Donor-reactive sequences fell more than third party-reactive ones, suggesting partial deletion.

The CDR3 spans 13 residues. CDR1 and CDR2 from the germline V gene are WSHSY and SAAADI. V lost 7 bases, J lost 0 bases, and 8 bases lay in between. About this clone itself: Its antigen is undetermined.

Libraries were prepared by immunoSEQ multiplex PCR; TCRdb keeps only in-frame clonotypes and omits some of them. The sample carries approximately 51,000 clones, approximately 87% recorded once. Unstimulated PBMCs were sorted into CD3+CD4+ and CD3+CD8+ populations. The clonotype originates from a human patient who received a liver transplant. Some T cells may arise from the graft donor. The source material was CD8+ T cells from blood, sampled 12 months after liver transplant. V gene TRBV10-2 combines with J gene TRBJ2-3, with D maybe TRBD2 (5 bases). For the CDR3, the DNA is TGCGCCAGCACCGTAGCGAGCACAGATACGCAGTATTTT. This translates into CASTVASTDTQYF.